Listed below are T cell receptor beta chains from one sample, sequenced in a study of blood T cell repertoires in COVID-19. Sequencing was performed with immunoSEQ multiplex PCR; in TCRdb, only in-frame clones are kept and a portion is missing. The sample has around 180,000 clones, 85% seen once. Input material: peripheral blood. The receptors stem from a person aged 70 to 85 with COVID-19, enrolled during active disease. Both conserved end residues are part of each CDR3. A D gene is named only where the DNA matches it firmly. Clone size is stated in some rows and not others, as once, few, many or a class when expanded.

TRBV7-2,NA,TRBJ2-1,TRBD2,TGTGCCAGCAGCTTAATGGCGGGAGGGGACAATGAGCAGTTCTTC,CASSLMAGGDNEQFF
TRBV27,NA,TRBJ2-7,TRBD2,TGTGCCAGCAACTTAGCGGGATTGAGACAAGGGCAGTACTTC,CASNLAGLRQGQYF
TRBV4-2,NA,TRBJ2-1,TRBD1,TGTGCCAGCAGCCAACCGGGACAGGGTCCTAATGAGCAGTTCTTC,CASSQPGQGPNEQFF
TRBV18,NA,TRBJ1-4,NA,TGTGCCAGCTCACCCGTGAAAACAGGCCAGGAAAAACTGTTTTTT,CASSPVKTGQEKLFF
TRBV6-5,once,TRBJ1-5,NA,TGTGCCAGCAGTTACCAGAACAATCAGCCCCAGCATTTT,CASSYQNNQPQHF
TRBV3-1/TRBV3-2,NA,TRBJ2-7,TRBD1,TGTGCCAGCAGCTCGAGGACAGGGTCATCCTACGAGCAGTACTTC,CASSSRTGSSYEQYF
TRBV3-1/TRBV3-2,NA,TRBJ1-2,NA,TGTGCCAGCAGCCCGGGATTTCCGATTCATGGCTACACCTTC,CASSPGFPIHGYTF
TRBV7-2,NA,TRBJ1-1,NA,TGTGCCAGCAGCTTAGGCCGGGTCTCTGAAGCTTTCTTT,CASSLGRVSEAFF
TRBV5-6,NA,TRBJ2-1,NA,TGTGCCAGCAGCTTGGTTCGGACTATCAACAATGAGCAGTTCTTC,CASSLVRTINNEQFF
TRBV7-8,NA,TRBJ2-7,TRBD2,TGTGCCAGCAGCCCAAGGGCTAGCGGAGCCTACGAGCAGTACTTC,CASSPRASGAYEQYF
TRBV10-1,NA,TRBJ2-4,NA,TGCGCCAGCGAGGGCCATCAGCTGCAAAACATTCAGTACTTC,CASEGHQLQNIQYF
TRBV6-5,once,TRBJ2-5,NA,TGTGCCAGCAGCGTGGGGGGATTGGGTGGGGAGACCCAGTACTTC,CASSVGGLGGETQYF
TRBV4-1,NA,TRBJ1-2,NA,TGCGCCAGCAGCCAAGGCAGGAGGGTCGACGGCTACACCTTC,CASSQGRRVDGYTF
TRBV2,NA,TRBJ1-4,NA,TGTGCCAGCAGCTGGACAATGGCTAATGAAAAACTGTTTTTT,CASSWTMANEKLFF
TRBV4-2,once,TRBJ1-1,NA,TGTGCCAGCAGCCAAGCCTGGACACGAAACACTGAAGCTTTCTTT,CASSQAWTRNTEAFF
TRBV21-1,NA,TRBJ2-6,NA,TGTGCCAGCAGCAGACAAAACAGATCCTCTGGGGCCAACGTCCTGACTTTC,CASSRQNRSSGANVLTF
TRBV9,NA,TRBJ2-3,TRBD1,TGTGCCAGCAGCGTAGCACCGGGACAGGGTATAGATACGCAGTATTTT,CASSVAPGQGIDTQYF
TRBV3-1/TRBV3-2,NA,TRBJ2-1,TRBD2,TGTGCCAGCAGATTAGCGGGGAACTACAATGAGCAGTTCTTC,CASRLAGNYNEQFF
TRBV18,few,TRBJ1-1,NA,TGTGCCAGCTCCCTGGACAGCCTTGAAGCTTTCTTT,CASSLDSLEAFF
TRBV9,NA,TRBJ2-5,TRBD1,TGTGCCAGCAGCGTAGGGACAGGGTCAGAGACCCAGTACTTC,CASSVGTGSETQYF
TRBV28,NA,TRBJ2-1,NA,TGTGCCAGCAGTTTGCGAGGTAGCTCCTACAATGAGCAGTTCTTC,CASSLRGSSYNEQFF
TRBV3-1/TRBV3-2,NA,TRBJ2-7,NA,TGTGCCAGCAGCCAAGACTCCCCGGTCCGCGGATGGTACGAGCAGTACTTC,CASSQDSPVRGWYEQYF
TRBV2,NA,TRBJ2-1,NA,TGTGCCAGCACCGTTTCACTAGTCGCCAATGAGCAGTTCTTC,CASTVSLVANEQFF
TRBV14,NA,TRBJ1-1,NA,TGTGCCAGCAGCCAAGGGCGGTGGGGGGGGAACACTGAAGCTTTCTTT,CASSQGRWGGNTEAFF
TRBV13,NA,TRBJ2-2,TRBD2,TGTGCCAGCAGCTTTCCTCCTAGCGGGAACACCGGGGAGCTGTTTTTT,CASSFPPSGNTGELFF
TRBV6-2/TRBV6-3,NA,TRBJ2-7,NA,TGTGCCAGCAGTTACTCGAGGGCAGGCCGGTCCGGGGAGCAGTACTTC,CASSYSRAGRSGEQYF
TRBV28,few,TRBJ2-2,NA,TGTGCCAGCACCGGGACATCCTTCACCGGGGAGCTGTTTTTT,CASTGTSFTGELFF
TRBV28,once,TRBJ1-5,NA,TGTGCCAGCAGAATCAGACAATTCAATCAGCCCCAGCATTTT,CASRIRQFNQPQHF
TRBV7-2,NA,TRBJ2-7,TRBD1,TGTGCCAGCAGCCCAGGGACAGGGTACCGGGACGAGCAGTACTTC,CASSPGTGYRDEQYF
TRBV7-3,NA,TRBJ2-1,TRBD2,TGTGCCAGCAGCTCGGGACTAGCAACCAATGAGCAGTTCTTC,CASSSGLATNEQFF
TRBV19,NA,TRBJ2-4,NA,TGTGCCAGTAGTGACCCAGGGCTCCAAAACATTCAGTACTTC,CASSDPGLQNIQYF